Below, 3 T cell receptor beta chains from the same sample are listed, as sequenced in a study of human T cells and chemical hapten exposure. Specified time point: patch test 2, 6 weeks after DPC sensitization. The treatment here: therapeutic diphenylcyclopropenone sensitization with weekly scalp DPC. MiXCR was run by TCRdb on the RACE reads, yielding one entry per CDR3 protein. The sample carries approximately 120,000 distinct CDR3 sequences, about a tenth recorded once. The source was whole blood, collected in connection with sensitization to the hapten diphenylcyclopropenone (DPC). Source of these receptors: a woman aged 40 to 50 with alopecia areata. Some clones in this sample may be carry-over from other donors' samples.

This clonotype was observed a few times. The chain recombines TRBV30 with TRBJ1-3; D uncertain. V was clipped by 4 bases and J by 3 bases, with 10 bases between them. Germline loops: CDR1 GTSNPN, CDR2 SVGIG (reference sequence). The CDR3 consists of 13 residues. The CDR3: CAWTRFFGNTIYF. The CDR3 nucleotides read TGTGCCTGGACTCGTTTCTTTGGAAACACCATATATTTT.

This clonotype has at least ten counts. The chain has TRBV4-1 and TRBJ2-2, with 10 bases fitting TRBD2. This CDR3 is 18 amino acids long. In germline, CDR1 is MGHRA, CDR2 YSYEKL. V was pared by 4 bases and J by 4 bases, with 12 bases of the junction left unmatched. For the CDR3, the DNA is TGCGCCAGCAGCCCCCGGAGGGTAGCGGGGGGAGTCACCGGGGAGCTGTTTTTT. It codes for CASSPRRVAGGVTGELFF.

This clonotype was counted between two and nine times. This chain links TRBV28 with TRBJ1-5; D is undetermined. The V gene lost 6 bases and the J gene lost 6 bases, with 18 bases spanning the gap. Germline V gene lookup returns CDR1 MDHEN and CDR2 SYDVKM. CDR3 length equals 15 residues. CDR3 bases: TGTGCCAGCAGATTGGGGATTTCGGTTTTTCAGCCCCAGCATTTT. It codes for CASRLGISVFQPQHF. The entire variable domain, with the rest obtained from reference TRBV28 and TRBJ1-5, is as follows: DVKVTQSSRYLVKRTGEKVFLECVQDMDHENMFWYRQDPGLGLRLIYFSYDVKMKEKGDIPEGYSVSREKKERFSLILESASTNQTSMYLCASRLGISVFQPQHFGDGTRLSIL.